These 18 T cell receptor beta chains came from one sample sequenced in a study of blood T cell repertoires in COVID-19. This table comes from immunoSEQ multiplex PCR, and its TCRdb copy is limited to in-frame clones, with some not included. The table has more than 150,000 clones, 88% seen once. Sequenced input: peripheral blood. These receptors came from a man in his 70s with active or convalescent COVID-19.

The CDR3 is CASSRDRAYTEAFF. The CDR3 nucleotides read TGTGCCAGCAGCAGGGACAGGGCGTACACTGAAGCTTTCTTT. The chain couples TRBV14 to TRBJ1-1; 9 nucleotides line up with TRBD1. The CDR3 totals 14 residues. Germline V gene sequence: CDR1 SGHDN, CDR2 FVKESK. The trim removed 5 bases at V and 3 bases at J, leaving 4 bases unmatched.

Only one count was recorded for this clone. V usage is TRBV7-9 and J usage is TRBJ1-1; 7 nucleotides agree with TRBD1. V gave up 5 bases and J gave up 3 bases; unmatched junction bases: 6. The CDR3 is made up of 14 amino acids. Germline V gene lookup returns CDR1 SEHNR and CDR2 FQNEAQ (reference sequence). The CDR3 DNA reads as TGTGCCAGCAGCCTCGGTACAGGGGACACTGAAGCTTTCTTT. It encodes CASSLGTGDTEAFF.

This clone was seen just once. The gene calls are TRBV6-5 and TRBJ2-7; 9 bases agree with TRBD1. CDR3 size: 14 residues. After removal of 8 bases from V and 3 bases from J, the junction contained 8 bases not matched to a gene. Germline V gives CDR1 MNHEY, CDR2 SVGAGI. CDR3 nucleotide sequence: TGTGCCAGCTGTCCGGGACAGGGTTGCTACGAGCAGTACTTC. This codes for CASCPGQGCYEQYF.

The V and J genes are TRBV29-1 and TRBJ2-3; D gene unclear. CDR3 length: 13 residues. Germline CDR1 is SQVTM and CDR2 is ANQGSEA. V was clipped by 3 bases and J by 2 bases, with 9 bases between them. The CDR3 DNA reads TGCAGCGTTGATACCCAGGCCACAGATACGCAGTATTTT. It codes for CSVDTQATDTQYF.

A single count supports this clone. The chain uses TRBV10-3 and TRBJ1-5; possible D gene TRBD1, 6 bases. V dropped 0 bases and J dropped 6 bases, with 15 bases sitting between them. There are 16 residues in the CDR3. Germline CDR1 ENHRY, CDR2 SYGVKD. The CDR3 sequence: CAISESLQGGVQPQHF. CDR3 bases: TGTGCCATCAGTGAGTCGTTACAGGGTGGAGTTCAGCCCCAGCATTTT.

Concerning this clone itself: The sample carries other DNA sequences with the same CDR3. The J gene is TRBJ1-5, the V gene TRBV19; tentatively, D is TRBD1 (6 bases). The CDR3 is 16 amino acids. Germline lookup yields CDR1 LNHDA and CDR2 SQIVND (reference sequence). V was trimmed by 2 bases and J by 2 bases, leaving 13 bases between them. As DNA, the CDR3 is TGTGCCAGTAGTATACTGGGGGCGCGAGGCAATCAGCCCCAGCATTTT. Translating it yields CASSILGARGNQPQHF.

The rearrangement uses TRBV6-1 and TRBJ2-3; possible D gene TRBD2, 5 bases. This CDR3 contains 13 residues. Trimming pared 2 bases from V and 5 bases from J, leaving 8 bases between. The germline V gene encodes CDR1 MNHNS and CDR2 SASEGT. Written as DNA, the CDR3 is TGTGCCAGCAGTGAATCGGGAAGAGATACGCAGTATTTT. Amino acids: CASSESGRDTQYF.

The V call is TRBV7-8, the J call TRBJ2-3, with D uncertain. This CDR3 is built from 14 residues. Trimming took 5 bases from V and 3 from J, leaving 12 bases between them. Per the germline V gene, CDR1 is SGHVS and CDR2 is FQNEAQ. CDR3 DNA: TGTGCCAGCAGCATTCGACTTTGGACAGATACGCAGTATTTT. This gives the protein CASSIRLWTDTQYF.

The chain is built from TRBV27 and TRBJ2-2, with 8 bases that match TRBD1. Per the germline V gene, CDR1 is MNHEY and CDR2 is SMNVEV (reference sequence). Trimming at V came to 8 bases and at J to 4 bases, leaving 9 bases not matched to a gene. The CDR3 has 15 amino acids. The CDR3 here is CASGSGGRFTGELFF. In DNA, the CDR3 is TGTGCCAGCGGATCAGGGGGCCGGTTCACCGGGGAGCTGTTTTTT.

J is TRBJ2-5 and V is TRBV7-8; 10 bases align to TRBD2. Germline-derived CDR1 and CDR2 are SGHVS and FQNEAQ. This CDR3 contains 13 residues. The V and J ends lost 4 bases and 5 bases, in that order; junction bases with no gene match: 1. CDR3 protein: CASSSGLAETQYF. DNA for the CDR3: TGTGCCAGCAGCTCGGGACTAGCGGAGACCCAGTACTTC.

The chain has TRBV27 and TRBJ1-5, with a weak D call TRBD1 (5 bases). V was clipped by 1 base and J by 5 bases, with 12 bases between them. CDR3 length: 15 amino acids. The germline V gene encodes CDR1 MNHEY and CDR2 SMNVEV (reference sequence). The CDR3 coding sequence is TGTGCCAGCAGTTTATACGCAGGGTCCGATCAGCCCCAGCATTTT. Translation: CASSLYAGSDQPQHF.

This rearrangement joins TRBV2 to TRBJ1-1; a weak D match, TRBD1 (6 bases). V was pared by 10 bases and J by 1 base, with 13 bases between. Germline lookup yields CDR1 SNHLY and CDR2 FYNNEI. This CDR3 comprises 13 residues. The CDR3 region is CATDETGNTEAFF. The CDR3, as DNA: TGTGCCACCGATGAGACAGGGAACACTGAAGCTTTCTTT.

The chain uses TRBV29-1 and TRBJ2-1; 9 positions match TRBD1. Germline values: CDR1 SQVTM, CDR2 ANQGSEA. V gave up 4 bases and J gave up 8 bases; unmatched junction bases: 6. The CDR3 totals 13 residues. CDR3 in amino acids: CSVVADRGYEQFF. CDR3 bases: TGCAGCGTTGTCGCCGACAGGGGGTATGAGCAGTTCTTC.

This chain connects TRBV30 to TRBJ1-5; TRBD1 aligns across 9 bases. The V gene end was trimmed by 5 bases and the J gene end by 7 bases; junction bases not matched to a gene: 9. This CDR3 has 14 residues. Germline assignment: CDR1 GTSNPN and CDR2 SVGIG (reference sequence). The CDR3 here is CAWGTGQGEQPQHF. CDR3 DNA sequence: TGTGCCTGGGGAACGGGACAGGGTGAACAGCCCCAGCATTTT.

This clone was observed once. The gene calls are TRBV2 and TRBJ1-1; perhaps TRBD1 as D (6 bases). The germline gives CDR1 SNHLY, CDR2 FYNNEI. This CDR3 region has 13 residues. Deletions cut 6 bases from V and 4 bases from J, with 12 bases between. DNA of the CDR3: TGTGCCAGCAGGCTCACAGGGACCACTGAAGCTTTCTTT. Translated: CASRLTGTTEAFF.

V and J are TRBV19 and TRBJ2-2; tentatively, D is TRBD1 (6 bases). The CDR3 length is 17 residues. CDR1 LNHDA and CDR2 SQIVND come from the germline V gene (reference sequence). The ends were cut back, 5 bases at V and 0 bases at J, with 16 bases in the middle. The CDR3 nucleotides are TGTGCCAGTAGTCACCACCTCAGGGGCGCGAACACCGGGGAGCTGTTTTTT. This gives the protein CASSHHLRGANTGELFF.

The genes are TRBV5-4 and TRBJ1-6, with D possibly matching TRBD1 (5 bases). CDR3 size: 18 residues. Germline CDR1 and CDR2: SGHNT and YYREEE (reference sequence). Trimming left V 4 bases short and J 0 bases short, with 17 bases between. The CDR3, as DNA: TGTGCCAGCAGCCCGTCTGGGAGGGGAAGCTCCTATAATTCACCCCTCCACTTT. Its protein product is CASSPSGRGSSYNSPLHF.

The chain couples TRBV28 to TRBJ2-1, with D possibly being TRBD2 (6 bases). CDR1 is MDHEN and CDR2 is SYDVKM in the germline V gene. Trimming shortened V by 5 bases and J by 7 bases, and 9 bases separated the two germline ends. The CDR3 is 12 amino acids. In nucleotides, the CDR3 is TGTGCCAGCAGTGGGGGGTTAAATGAGCAGTTCTTC. Translating gives CASSGGLNEQFF.